The 31 T cell receptor beta chains below all came from one sample that was sequenced in a study of early T cells in non-severe SARS-CoV-2 infection. TCRdb recomputed calls from the 5' RACE reads with MiXCR, one row per CDR3 protein. The table includes more than 90,000 distinct CDR3 sequences, 8% to 13% detected once. The sample was whole blood. The receptors were gathered from an adult who was a healthcare worker with PCR-confirmed SARS-CoV-2 infection or an uninfected control (not recorded which).

This clonotype was counted many times. This chain joins TRBV7-2 and TRBJ2-2, with a tentative D call TRBD2 (7 bases). This CDR3 comprises 15 residues. The ends were cut back, 6 bases at V and 6 bases at J, with 17 bases in the middle. Germline-derived CDR1 and CDR2 are SGHTA and FQGNSA. The CDR3 is CASRREGGPPGELFF. The CDR3 region has the DNA TGTGCCAGCAGGAGGGAGGGGGGCCCACCCGGGGAGCTGTTTTTT.

In its sample, this clonotype was seen many times. This chain uses TRBV4-1 with TRBJ2-5; no definite D call. The CDR3 contains 15 residues. Deletions cut 2 bases from V and 1 base from J, with 11 bases between. Germline CDR1 is MGHRA and CDR2 is YSYEKL. The CDR3 loop is CASSQFAVLQETQYF. The CDR3 DNA reads as TGCGCCAGCAGCCAATTCGCCGTGCTCCAAGAGACCCAGTACTTC.

In this sample, this clonotype turned up many times. The J gene is TRBJ2-3, the V gene TRBV6-2 or TRBV6-3; D unresolved. The CDR3 sequence is 16 residues long. V was trimmed by 7 bases and J by 3 bases, leaving 20 bases between them. In germline, CDR1 is MNHEY, CDR2 SVGEGT. CDR3 sequence reads: CASTQLIAARTDTQYF. The CDR3 region has the DNA TGTGCCAGCACTCAGTTAATAGCAGCGAGGACAGATACGCAGTATTTT.

This clonotype was found a few times. This rearrangement joins TRBV11-2 to TRBJ1-6, with TRBD1 matching over 7 bases. The ends lost 4 bases at V and 7 bases at J; junction bases unmatched: 4. In germline, CDR1 is SGHAT, CDR2 FQNNGV. CDR3 length: 14 amino acids. Written as DNA, the CDR3 is TGTGCCAGCAGCTCCGGGACAGCGAATTCACCCCTCCACTTT. Translation: CASSSGTANSPLHF.

The chain uses TRBV10-2 and TRBJ2-7; 10 nucleotides match TRBD2. This CDR3 has 15 residues. With V trimmed by 6 bases and J by 0 bases, 5 bases remained unmatched. Germline CDR1 WSHSY, CDR2 SAAADI. CDR3 sequence reads: CASRSGTSASYEQYF. The CDR3 nucleotides read TGCGCCAGCAGATCCGGGACTAGCGCCTCCTACGAGCAGTACTTC.

There are many counts of this clonotype. The CDR3 DNA reads as TGTGCCAGCAGTTTCAGGGTTGGGCTAGCGAGACGCCGCACAGATACGCAGTATTTT. This codes for CASSFRVGLARRRTDTQYF. The V call is TRBV7-6, the J call TRBJ2-3; D is possibly TRBD2 (6 bases). Germline V lookup: CDR1 SGHVS, CDR2 FNYEAQ. There are 19 residues in the CDR3. V was clipped by 6 bases and J by 1 base, with 26 bases between them.

The chain links TRBV7-9 to TRBJ1-1; D is unresolved. Trimming stripped 4 bases from V and 10 bases from J, with 10 bases between. The CDR3 is 11 amino acids. Looked up from germline, CDR1 is SEHNR and CDR2 is FQNEAQ (reference sequence). The CDR3 nucleotides are TGTGCCAGCAGCTCGACATCCGTAGCTTTCTTT. Its translation is CASSSTSVAFF.

The CDR3 bases are TGTGCCAGCTCACCCGGGACCGAGAGCTCCTACGAGCAGTACTTC. Translated: CASSPGTESSYEQYF. V usage is TRBV27 and J usage is TRBJ2-7, with D possibly called TRBD1 or TRBD2 (5 bases each). Trimming shortened V by 8 bases and J by 0 bases, and 17 bases separated the two germline ends. The CDR3 spans 15 residues. The V gene's germline CDR1 is MNHEY and CDR2 SMNVEV (reference sequence).

The V and J genes are TRBV12-3 or TRBV12-4 and TRBJ2-6; 12 nucleotides line up with TRBD2. The CDR3 totals 19 residues. V gave up 5 bases and J gave up 4 bases; unmatched junction bases: 12. The CDR3 DNA reads as TGTGCCAGCAGTGGGACTAGCGGGTATACAAGGGAAGGGGCCAACGTCCTGACTTTC. This encodes CASSGTSGYTREGANVLTF.

This clonotype was counted at least ten times. The rearrangement links TRBV10-1 to TRBJ2-1, with D unclear. The CDR3 runs 15 residues. Deletions cut 4 bases from V and 4 bases from J, with 14 bases between. The germline CDR1 and CDR2 sequences are WNHNN and SYGVQD (reference sequence). The CDR3: CASSGRIAQYNEQFF. The CDR3 nucleotides are TGCGCCAGCAGTGGTCGCATAGCCCAATACAATGAGCAGTTCTTC.

This clonotype was found once. V and J are TRBV10-3 and TRBJ2-1; TRBD2 matches 11 bases. The CDR3 is 15 amino acids. The V and J ends lost 4 bases and 15 bases, in that order; junction bases with no gene match: 14. Germline-derived CDR1 and CDR2 are ENHRY and SYGVKD. The CDR3 coding sequence is TGTGCCATCAGTGGGGTACTAGCGGGAGATCGCAAGGGGTTCTTC. Its translation: CAISGVLAGDRKGFF.

The chain carries TRBV20-1 and TRBJ2-3, with D perhaps TRBD2 (6 bases). The CDR3 has 16 amino acids. The germline V gene has CDR1 DFQATT and CDR2 SNEGSKA (reference sequence). With 5 bases removed from V and 9 bases from J, the gap between germline ends came to 27 bases. CDR3 sequence (DNA): TGCAGTGCTGGAGGGGCCACCGGGACGGCGATTCTGACGCAGTATTTT. As protein: CSAGGATGTAILTQYF.

This chain links TRBV20-1 with TRBJ2-3; D call uncertain. From germline, CDR1 is DFQATT and CDR2 SNEGSKA (reference sequence). V was clipped by 7 bases and J by 2 bases, with 10 bases between them. CDR3 length equals 12 residues. The CDR3 sequence is CSVAGNTDTQYF. CDR3 nucleotide sequence: TGCAGTGTCGCTGGTAACACAGATACGCAGTATTTT.

The chain combines TRBV20-1 with TRBJ1-4, with a possible D match to TRBD1 (6 bases). V lost 3 bases to trimming and J lost 7 bases, with 18 bases between them. Germline V gene sequence: CDR1 DFQATT, CDR2 SNEGSKA (reference sequence). This CDR3 is 15 amino acids long. The CDR3 loop is CSASEGRGAGEKLFF. The CDR3 DNA sequence: TGCAGTGCTAGTGAGGGCAGGGGAGCCGGTGAAAAACTGTTTTTT.

V usage is TRBV5-1 and J usage is TRBJ1-2, with no clear D. V lost 0 bases, J lost 8 bases, and 8 bases lay in between. The CDR3 has 12 residues. The germline gives CDR1 SGHRS, CDR2 YFSETQ. The CDR3 is CASSLAGQGYTF. The CDR3 bases are TGCGCCAGCAGCTTGGCCGGGCAAGGCTACACCTTC. The full variable domain, with the rest looked up from reference TRBV5-1 and TRBJ1-2, is KAGVTQTPRYLIKTRGQQVTLSCSPISGHRSVSWYQQTPGQGLQFLFEYFSETQRNKGNFPGRFSGRQFSNSRSEMNVSTLELGDSALYLCASSLAGQGYTFGSGTRLTVV.

This clonotype has more than one count but fewer than ten. The V gene is TRBV7-6, the J gene TRBJ2-4, with 7 bases matching TRBD1. Germline CDR1 is SGHVS and CDR2 is FNYEAQ. Trimming at V came to 5 bases and at J to 6 bases, leaving 7 bases not matched to a gene. This CDR3 spans 14 amino acids. The CDR3 sequence: CASSPGQFINIQYF. DNA of the CDR3: TGTGCCAGCAGCCCGGGACAGTTCATAAACATTCAGTACTTC.

The V call is TRBV7-2, the J call TRBJ2-4; no reliable D call. Per the germline V gene, CDR1 is SGHTA and CDR2 is FQGNSA. The ends were cut back, 4 bases at V and 2 bases at J, with 9 bases in the middle. This CDR3 comprises 14 residues. The CDR3 coding sequence is TGTGCCAGCAGCTCCCTCTCCCCCAAAAACATTCAGTACTTC. Protein sequence: CASSSLSPKNIQYF.

The V call is TRBV30, the J call TRBJ1-1; TRBD1 is a possible D gene (5 bases). CDR1 is GTSNPN and CDR2 is SVGIG in the germline V gene (reference sequence). The CDR3 runs 14 residues. Trimming cost V 2 bases and J 5 bases, with 15 bases left between them. The CDR3 sequence is CAWSPYPGRTEAFF. Written as DNA, the CDR3 is TGTGCCTGGAGTCCATACCCAGGGCGGACTGAAGCTTTCTTT. Full variable domain (outside the CDR3, taken from reference TRBV30 and TRBJ1-1): SQTIHQWPATLVQPVGSPLSLECTVEGTSNPNLYWYRQAAGRGLQLLFYSVGIGQISSEVPQNLSASRPQDRQFILSSKKLLLSDSGFYLCAWSPYPGRTEAFFGQGTRLTVV.

This clonotype has more than one count but fewer than ten. The chain has TRBV7-7 and TRBJ2-1; D gene ambiguous. CDR1 and CDR2 (germline): SSHAT, FNYEAQ (reference sequence). The CDR3 contains 14 residues. V shed 5 bases and J shed 6 bases, with 14 bases lying between them. CDR3 protein: CASSPYPRANEQFF. DNA for the CDR3: TGTGCCAGCAGCCCATACCCCCGGGCCAATGAGCAGTTCTTC. Variable domain in full (rest from reference TRBV7-7 and TRBJ2-1): GAGVSQSPRYKVTKRGQDVTLRCDPISSHATLYWYQQALGQGPEFLTYFNYEAQPDKSGLPSDRFSAERPEGSISTLTIQRTEQRDSAMYRCASSPYPRANEQFFGPGTRLTVL.

This clonotype was observed a few times. This chain connects TRBV5-5 to TRBJ2-3; 7 bases are shared with TRBD1. V lost 3 bases to trimming and J lost 2 bases; unmatched junction nucleotides: 12. Germline-derived CDR1 and CDR2 are SGHKS and YYEKEE (reference sequence). This CDR3 is 17 amino acids long. CDR3 sequence (DNA): TGTGCCAGCAGCTCCACAGGGGTCGACGGGAACACAGATACGCAGTATTTT. Protein: CASSSTGVDGNTDTQYF.

This clonotype has more than one count but fewer than ten. Written as DNA, the CDR3 is TGCAGCGTGGTCGGGGTTTGGGACACTGAAGCTTTCTTT. It codes for CSVVGVWDTEAFF. The rearrangement links TRBV29-1 to TRBJ1-1; no clear D gene. CDR1 SQVTM and CDR2 ANQGSEA come from the germline V gene. The CDR3 extends over 13 amino acids. The ends were cut back, 6 bases at V and 3 bases at J, with 14 bases in the middle.

The V gene is TRBV9, the J gene TRBJ1-1; tentatively, D is TRBD1 (6 bases). The CDR3 totals 13 residues. Germline-derived CDR1 and CDR2 are SGDLS and YYNGEE. V was cut by 4 bases and J by 5 bases, with 12 bases left in between. The CDR3 protein is CASSPYQGTEAFF. The CDR3 nucleotides are TGTGCCAGCAGCCCTTATCAGGGGACTGAAGCTTTCTTT.

The table lists this clonotype with a few counts. The rearrangement links TRBV14 to TRBJ2-3, with TRBD2 matching 7 bases. V lost 1 base and J lost 6; bases outside the gene matches: 13. The length of the CDR3 is 17 residues. The germline CDR1 and CDR2 sequences are SGHDN and FVKESK. The CDR3 protein is CASSQAYLAGSPDTQYF. DNA of the CDR3: TGTGCCAGCAGCCAAGCGTACTTAGCGGGCTCCCCCGATACGCAGTATTTT. The entire variable domain, with the rest obtained from reference TRBV14 and TRBJ2-3, is as follows: EAGVTQFPSHSVIEKGQTVTLRCDPISGHDNLYWYRRVMGKEIKFLLHFVKESKQDESGMPNNRFLAERTGGTYSTLKVQPAELEDSGVYFCASSQAYLAGSPDTQYFGPGTRLTVL.

The J gene is TRBJ2-7, the V gene TRBV7-9; D remains unclear. The CDR3 has 11 amino acids. Trimming removed 5 bases from V and 5 bases from J, with 7 bases in between. Germline CDR1 SEHNR, CDR2 FQNEAQ (reference sequence). Here the CDR3 reads CASSPLDEQYF. CDR3 DNA: TGTGCCAGCAGCCCCCTGGACGAGCAGTACTTC.

This clonotype has only a few counts. This chain connects TRBV28 to TRBJ1-1; D is uncertain. The V and J ends lost 7 bases and 1 base respectively, with 16 bases between them. The CDR3 extends over 15 amino acids. Germline CDR1 and CDR2: MDHEN and SYDVKM. CDR3 in DNA: TGTGCCAGCATAAGAACCGCAAGGAAGAACACTGAAGCTTTCTTT. This sequence encodes CASIRTARKNTEAFF.

CDR3 in amino acids: CASSLEGKSYGYTF. As DNA, the CDR3 is TGTGCCAGCAGCTTGGAGGGAAAGAGCTATGGCTACACCTTC. The chain uses TRBV5-6 and TRBJ1-2, with D unclear. Trimming took 0 bases from V and 4 from J, leaving 10 bases between them. Looked up from germline, CDR1 is SGHDT and CDR2 is YYEEEE. This CDR3 is 14 amino acids long.

This clonotype was detected only a few times. The rearrangement joins TRBV5-1 to TRBJ1-1; 10 bases are shared with TRBD1. CDR1 is SGHRS and CDR2 is YFSETQ in the germline V gene. Losses at the gene ends were 2 bases for V and 7 bases for J; bases not matched to a gene: 8. CDR3 length equals 15 residues. The CDR3 spells CASSFDRGLEGEAFF. As DNA, the CDR3 is TGCGCCAGCAGCTTTGACAGGGGGCTAGAGGGTGAAGCTTTCTTT.

This clonotype was seen more than once but under ten times. CDR3 nucleotide sequence: TGCAGCGTGAGGGGGAATGAGCAGTTCTTC. Translating it yields CSVRGNEQFF. The chain uses TRBV29-1 and TRBJ2-1, with D maybe TRBD1 (6 bases). V was shortened by 6 bases and J by 7 bases, with 7 bases between the two germline ends. CDR3 length: 10 residues. The V gene's germline CDR1 is SQVTM and CDR2 ANQGSEA.

The table lists this clonotype with many counts. The chain has TRBV5-4 and TRBJ2-1; D not certain. Germline CDR1 and CDR2: SGHNT and YYREEE (reference sequence). The length of the CDR3 is 14 residues. The V end was cut by 0 bases, the J end by 10 bases, with 14 bases between. The CDR3 DNA reads TGTGCCAGCAGCTTGGCCCCCAGAGAATGGGAGCAGTTCTTC. It is translated as CASSLAPREWEQFF.

The gene calls are TRBV29-1 and TRBJ2-3, with D possibly called TRBD1 or TRBD2 (5 bases each). Deletions cut 6 bases from V and 5 bases from J, with 9 bases between. Germline V gives CDR1 SQVTM, CDR2 ANQGSEA. The CDR3 is made up of 11 amino acids. CDR3 bases: TGCAGCGTCCGGGACGGAGATACGCAGTATTTT. As protein: CSVRDGDTQYF.

This clonotype was detected ten times or more. The V call is TRBV20-1, the J call TRBJ2-7; D call uncertain. The CDR3 contains 12 residues. Per the germline V gene, CDR1 is DFQATT and CDR2 is SNEGSKA (reference sequence). Trimming took off 3 bases at V and 2 bases at J, with 8 bases between the two ends. The CDR3 loop reads CSARTETYEQYF. The CDR3 DNA reads as TGCAGTGCTAGGACTGAAACCTACGAGCAGTACTTC.